The 21 T cell receptor beta chains in this list originate from one sample, sequenced in a study of T-cell reconstitution after alpha-beta-depleted transplantation in children. Unique molecular identifiers were incorporated when the TCRbeta library was constructed. From the PCR reads, TCRdb called clonotypes with MiXCR, one entry per CDR3 protein. The table has about 980,000 distinct CDR3 sequences, roughly 29% seen once. Sequenced material: PBMCs, mostly from graft donor cells, taken 360 days after TCRalphabeta/CD19-depleted stem cell transplant. The receptors originated from a boy younger than two who had a stem cell transplant for SCID, so the T cells may come from the graft donor.

A single count supports this clonotype. The CDR3 region is CASRPQGITNEKLFF. CDR3 nucleotides: TGCGCCAGCAGGCCCCAGGGTATAACTAATGAAAAACTGTTTTTT. J is TRBJ1-4 and V is TRBV4-1; maybe TRBD1 (5 bases). V was shortened by 6 bases and J by 1 base, with 12 bases between the two germline ends. Germline-derived CDR1 and CDR2 are MGHRA and YSYEKL. The CDR3 consists of 15 residues.

This clonotype was seen repeatedly, ten times or more. The chain uses TRBV4-3 and TRBJ1-2; the D is unclear. Trimming pared 0 bases from V and 4 bases from J, leaving 12 bases between. The germline V gene encodes CDR1 LGHNA and CDR2 YSLEER. This CDR3 spans 15 amino acids. CDR3 sequence (DNA): TGCGCCAGCAGCCAAGATGGCCGTGGAGGCTATGGCTACACCTTC. This translates into CASSQDGRGGYGYTF.

This clonotype appeared a few times. This chain connects TRBV12-3 or TRBV12-4 to TRBJ1-4, with 9 bases identical to TRBD1. The CDR3 extends over 15 amino acids. After removal of 5 bases from V and 8 bases from J, the junction contained 9 bases not matched to a gene. The CDR3, as DNA: TGTGCCAGCAGTACATCCGGGACAGGGATGGAAAAACTGTTTTTT. This codes for CASSTSGTGMEKLFF.

V is TRBV20-1 and J is TRBJ2-2, with 7 bases aligning to TRBD2. Losses at the gene ends were 7 bases for V and 4 bases for J; bases not matched to a gene: 6. CDR1 DFQATT and CDR2 SNEGSKA come from the germline V gene (reference sequence). This CDR3 is built from 13 residues. CDR3 sequence (DNA): TGCAGTGGGGAGGGTCCGGGCACCGGGGAGCTGTTTTTT. Amino acids: CSGEGPGTGELFF.

This clonotype was picked up a small number of times. In DNA, the CDR3 is TGTGCCAGCAGCCTTCAGGGGGACACTGAAGCTTTCTTT. It translates to CASSLQGDTEAFF. This chain uses TRBV7-8 with TRBJ1-1; 7 bases align to TRBD1. The junction had 3 bases not matched to a gene; V was cut back by 5 bases and J by 3 bases. Germline V gene lookup returns CDR1 SGHVS and CDR2 FQNEAQ. The CDR3 is 13 residues long.

This chain uses TRBV18 with TRBJ1-2, with D tentatively TRBD1 (5 bases). This CDR3 contains 16 residues. Trimming cost V 6 bases and J 0 bases, with 17 bases left between them. Per germline, CDR1 KGHSH and CDR2 LQKENI. CDR3 DNA sequence: TGTGCCAGCTCGCCCCTTGCACAGGAGGCTAACTATGGCTACACCTTC. Encoded protein: CASSPLAQEANYGYTF. The variable domain in full, completed from reference TRBV18 and TRBJ1-2, reads NAGVMQNPRHLVRRRGQEARLRCSPMKGHSHVYWYRQLPEEGLKFMVYLQKENIIDESGMPKERFSAEFPKEGPSILRIQQVVRGDSAAYFCASSPLAQEANYGYTFGSGTRLTVV.

In this sample, this clonotype turned up a few times. The V call is TRBV20-1, the J call TRBJ2-2; 7 nucleotides line up with TRBD2. V dropped 4 bases and J dropped 5; count of bases not matched to a gene: 10. This CDR3 comprises 15 residues. Germline V gives CDR1 DFQATT, CDR2 SNEGSKA (reference sequence). CDR3 loop: CSAKSPGGRTGELFF. For the CDR3, the DNA is TGCAGTGCTAAAAGCCCGGGGGGTAGAACCGGGGAGCTGTTTTTT.

A few counts support this clonotype. J is TRBJ1-2 and V is TRBV29-1; D gene uncertain. CDR1 is SQVTM and CDR2 is ANQGSEA in the germline V gene. V lost 5 bases and J lost 3, with 10 bases in between. The CDR3 extends over 12 amino acids. The CDR3 sequence is CSVPLGHYGYTF. CDR3 nucleotide sequence: TGCAGCGTTCCCCTGGGCCACTATGGCTACACCTTC.

The chain employs TRBV9 and TRBJ2-1; the D is unclear. Trimming stripped 0 bases from V and 9 bases from J, with 10 bases between. CDR3 length: 13 residues. Germline V gene data show CDR1 as SGDLS and CDR2 as YYNGEE. This CDR3 is CASSVALVGEQFF. The CDR3 DNA follows: TGTGCCAGCAGCGTAGCTCTAGTGGGTGAGCAGTTCTTC.

With regard to this clonotype: A much larger clone differs from this one at a single base, so this may be a read error. This sequence joins TRBV15 and TRBJ2-3, with unresolved D. The CDR3 runs to 13 residues. CDR1 is LNHNV and CDR2 is YYDKDF in the germline V gene (reference sequence). Trimming removed 0 bases at V and 3 bases at J, with 4 bases between. The CDR3 DNA is TGTGCCACCAGCAGAGATTGGACAGATACGCAGTATTTT. This gives the protein CATSRDWTDTQYF. Full variable domain (missing parts from reference TRBV15 and TRBJ2-3): DAMVIQNPRYQVTQFGKPVTLSCSQTLNHNVMYWYQQKSSQAPKLLFHYYDKDFNNEADTPDNFQSRRPNTSFCFLDIRSPGLGDTAMYLCATSRDWTDTQYFGPGTRLTVL.

This chain joins TRBV7-2 and TRBJ1-3; D gene uncertain. This CDR3 has 15 amino acids. Germline V CDR1 and CDR2: SGHTA, FQGNSA. V was clipped by 4 bases and J by 2 bases, with 12 bases between them. As DNA, the CDR3 is TGTGCCAGCAGCTGGGAGGTGAACACTGGAAACACCATATATTTT. Amino acids: CASSWEVNTGNTIYF.

This clonotype was observed a few times. The chain carries TRBV6-6 and TRBJ1-2; D possibly corresponds to TRBD1 (6 bases). Germline V gene data show CDR1 as MNHNY and CDR2 as SVGAGI (reference sequence). Trimming removed 2 bases at V and 6 bases at J, with 10 bases between. The CDR3 contains 13 residues. The CDR3 region has the DNA TGTGCCAGCAGTTACGGGGGCGGCGATGGCTACACCTTC. This codes for CASSYGGGDGYTF.

This clonotype appeared a few times. V gene TRBV28 combines with J gene TRBJ2-2; D not certain. The CDR3 extends over 13 amino acids. The V gene's germline CDR1 is MDHEN and CDR2 SYDVKM. The V end was cut by 7 bases, the J end by 1 base, with 7 bases between. CDR3 sequence reads: CASTTKNTGELFF. The CDR3 DNA follows: TGTGCCAGCACTACTAAGAACACCGGGGAGCTGTTTTTT.

The V call is TRBV7-8, the J call TRBJ2-5; the D gene could be TRBD1 or TRBD2 (5 bases each). The V gene's germline CDR1 is SGHVS and CDR2 FQNEAQ. Trimming removed 3 bases at V and 5 bases at J, with 16 bases between. There are 15 residues in the CDR3. The DNA for the CDR3 is TGTGCCAGCAGCTTCATGGGACCTACCGGGGAGACCCAGTACTTC. Protein: CASSFMGPTGETQYF.

This chain links TRBV6-1 with TRBJ2-1, with D perhaps matching TRBD2 (5 bases). The germline V gene encodes CDR1 MNHNS and CDR2 SASEGT. The CDR3 extends over 16 amino acids. With 0 bases removed from V and 4 bases from J, the gap between germline ends came to 13 bases. The CDR3 sequence: CASSEAWRAAYNEQFF. For the CDR3, the DNA is TGTGCCAGCAGTGAAGCCTGGAGAGCGGCATACAATGAGCAGTTCTTC.

This clonotype was observed a handful of times. The chain has TRBV9 and TRBJ2-5; tentatively, D is TRBD2 (6 bases). V lost 3 bases to trimming and J lost 1 base, with 13 bases between them. CDR1 and CDR2 (germline): SGDLS, YYNGEE. The CDR3 runs to 15 residues. This CDR3 is CASSASGTAQETQYF. CDR3 sequence (DNA): TGTGCCAGCAGCGCCTCCGGGACTGCCCAAGAGACCCAGTACTTC.

The V gene is TRBV4-2, the J gene TRBJ2-3, with 8 bases matching TRBD2. The germline V gene has CDR1 LGHNA and CDR2 YNFKEQ. The V segment lost 4 bases and the J segment 5 bases; nucleotides outside the gene matches: 8. The CDR3 consists of 15 residues. The CDR3 DNA reads as TGTGCCAGCAGCCGGCGGGGGGCTGAGTTAGATACGCAGTATTTT. Protein: CASSRRGAELDTQYF.

The chain has TRBV24-1 and TRBJ2-1, with D possibly TRBD2 on 5 matching bases. Germline CDR1 KGHDR, CDR2 SFDVKD. This CDR3 spans 14 amino acids. Trimming cost V 4 bases and J 6 bases, with 12 bases left between them. The CDR3 DNA sequence: TGTGCCACCAGTGACTCCCGCGGGCCCAATGAGCAGTTCTTC. Amino acids: CATSDSRGPNEQFF.

This chain links TRBV12-3 or TRBV12-4 with TRBJ2-2, with D maybe TRBD2 (5 bases). Trimming left V 7 bases short and J 6 bases short, with 15 bases between. This CDR3 contains 14 residues. The CDR3, as DNA: TGTGCCAGCACGAGGAGGTCGAGGGCCGGGGAGCTGTTTTTT. Amino acid sequence: CASTRRSRAGELFF.

This clonotype was detected only a few times. V gene TRBV20-1 combines with J gene TRBJ1-5; 7 bases are shared with TRBD1. Germline V gene lookup returns CDR1 DFQATT and CDR2 SNEGSKA (reference sequence). V shed 4 bases, J shed 5 bases, and the junction held 2 bases outside the gene matches. CDR3 length: 12 amino acids. CDR3 region: CSANRGDQPQHF. DNA of the CDR3: TGCAGTGCTAACAGGGGCGATCAGCCCCAGCATTTT.

The CDR3, as DNA: TGTGCCAGCAGTTTAGCGGGGGGGTTGTCAGATACGCAGTATTTT. Protein product: CASSLAGGLSDTQYF. The V gene is TRBV28, the J gene TRBJ2-3; 9 bases match TRBD2. The CDR3 has 15 residues. V gave up 2 bases and J gave up 4 bases; unmatched junction bases: 4. The germline V gene has CDR1 MDHEN and CDR2 SYDVKM. The full variable domain, rest sourced from reference TRBV28 and TRBJ2-3, is DVKVTQSSRYLVKRTGEKVFLECVQDMDHENMFWYRQDPGLGLRLIYFSYDVKMKEKGDIPEGYSVSREKKERFSLILESASTNQTSMYLCASSLAGGLSDTQYFGPGTRLTVL.